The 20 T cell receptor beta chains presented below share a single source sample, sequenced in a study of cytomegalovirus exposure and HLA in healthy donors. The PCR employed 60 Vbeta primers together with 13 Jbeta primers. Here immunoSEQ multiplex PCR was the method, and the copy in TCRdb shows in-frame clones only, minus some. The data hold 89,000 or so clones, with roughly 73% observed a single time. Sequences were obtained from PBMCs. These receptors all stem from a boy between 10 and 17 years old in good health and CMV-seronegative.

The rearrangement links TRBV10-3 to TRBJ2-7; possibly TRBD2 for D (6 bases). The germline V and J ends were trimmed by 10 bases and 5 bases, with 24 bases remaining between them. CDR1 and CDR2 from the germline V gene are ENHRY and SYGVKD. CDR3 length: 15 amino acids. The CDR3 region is CATGGGGSIRNEQYF. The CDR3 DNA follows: TGTGCCACGGGTGGTGGGGGGTCCATCCGGAACGAGCAGTACTTC.

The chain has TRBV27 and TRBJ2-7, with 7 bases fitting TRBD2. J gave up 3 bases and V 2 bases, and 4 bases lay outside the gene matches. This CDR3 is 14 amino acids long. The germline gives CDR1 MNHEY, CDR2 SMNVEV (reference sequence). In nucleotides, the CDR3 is TGTGCCAGCAGTTTAAACCCTAGCGGCTACGAGCAGTACTTC. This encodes CASSLNPSGYEQYF.

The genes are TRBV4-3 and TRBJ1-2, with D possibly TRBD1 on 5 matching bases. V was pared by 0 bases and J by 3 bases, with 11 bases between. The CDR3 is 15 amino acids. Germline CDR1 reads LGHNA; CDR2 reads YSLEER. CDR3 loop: CASSQDRGSHYGYTF. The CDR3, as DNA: TGCGCCAGCAGCCAAGATAGGGGCTCGCACTATGGCTACACCTTC.

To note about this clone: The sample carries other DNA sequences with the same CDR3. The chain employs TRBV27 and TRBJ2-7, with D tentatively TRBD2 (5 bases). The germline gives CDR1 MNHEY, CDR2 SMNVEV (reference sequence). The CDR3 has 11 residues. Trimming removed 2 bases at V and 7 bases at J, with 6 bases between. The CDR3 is CASSLGGEQYF. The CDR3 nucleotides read TGTGCCAGCAGTTTAGGCGGGGAGCAGTACTTC.

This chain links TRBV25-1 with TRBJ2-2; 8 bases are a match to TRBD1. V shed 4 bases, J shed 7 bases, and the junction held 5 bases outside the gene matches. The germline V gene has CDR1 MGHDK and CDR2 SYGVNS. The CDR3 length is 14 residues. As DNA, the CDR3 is TGTGCCAGCAGTGTCGACAGGGGTTTCGGGGAGCTGTTTTTT. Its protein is CASSVDRGFGELFF.

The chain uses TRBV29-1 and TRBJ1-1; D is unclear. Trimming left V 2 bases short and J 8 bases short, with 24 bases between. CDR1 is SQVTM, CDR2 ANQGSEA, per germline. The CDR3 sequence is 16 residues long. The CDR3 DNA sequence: TGCAGCGTTGAATTCCCGCTTGGCCTTACGGAGGAGGAAGCTTTCTTT. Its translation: CSVEFPLGLTEEEAFF.

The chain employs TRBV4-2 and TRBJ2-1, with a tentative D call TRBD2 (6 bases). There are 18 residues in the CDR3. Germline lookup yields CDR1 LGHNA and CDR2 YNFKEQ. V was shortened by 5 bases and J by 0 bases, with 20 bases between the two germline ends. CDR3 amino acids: CASSSSVLAVSSYNEQFF. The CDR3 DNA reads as TGTGCCAGCAGCTCCTCCGTATTAGCGGTTAGCTCCTACAATGAGCAGTTCTTC.

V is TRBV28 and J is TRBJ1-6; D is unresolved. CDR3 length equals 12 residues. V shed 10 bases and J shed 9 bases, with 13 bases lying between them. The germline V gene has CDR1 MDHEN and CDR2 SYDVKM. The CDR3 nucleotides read TGTGCCATCTCCGGGGTGGGTTCACCCCTCCACTTT. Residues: CAISGVGSPLHF.

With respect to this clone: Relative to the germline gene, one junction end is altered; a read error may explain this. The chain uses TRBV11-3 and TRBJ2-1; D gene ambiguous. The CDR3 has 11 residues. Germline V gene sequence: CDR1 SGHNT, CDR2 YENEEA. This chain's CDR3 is CASSSNNEQFF. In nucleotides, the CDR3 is TGTGCCAGCAGCTCCAACAATGAGCAGTTCTTC.

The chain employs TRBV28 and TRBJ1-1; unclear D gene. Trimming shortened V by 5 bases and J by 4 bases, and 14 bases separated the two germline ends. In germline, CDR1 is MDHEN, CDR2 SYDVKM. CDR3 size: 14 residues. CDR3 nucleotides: TGTGCCAGCAGTACCCCCCGAGAGGGCACTGAAGCTTTCTTT. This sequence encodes CASSTPREGTEAFF. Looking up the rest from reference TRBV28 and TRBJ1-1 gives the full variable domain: DVKVTQSSRYLVKRTGEKVFLECVQDMDHENMFWYRQDPGLGLRLIYFSYDVKMKEKGDIPEGYSVSREKKERFSLILESASTNQTSMYLCASSTPREGTEAFFGQGTRLTVV.

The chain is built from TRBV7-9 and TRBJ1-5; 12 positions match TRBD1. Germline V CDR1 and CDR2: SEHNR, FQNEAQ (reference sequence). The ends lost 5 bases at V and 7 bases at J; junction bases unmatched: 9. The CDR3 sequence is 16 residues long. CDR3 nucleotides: TGTGCCAGCAGCCACGGGGACAGGGGGCTTGGACAGCCCCAGCATTTT. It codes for CASSHGDRGLGQPQHF.

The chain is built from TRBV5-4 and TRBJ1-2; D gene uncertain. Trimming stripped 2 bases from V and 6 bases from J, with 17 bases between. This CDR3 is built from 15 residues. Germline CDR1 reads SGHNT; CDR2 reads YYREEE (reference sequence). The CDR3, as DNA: TGTGCCAGCAGCTTAGTAAGTGGGAGTCGGAATGGCTACACCTTC. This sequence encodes CASSLVSGSRNGYTF.

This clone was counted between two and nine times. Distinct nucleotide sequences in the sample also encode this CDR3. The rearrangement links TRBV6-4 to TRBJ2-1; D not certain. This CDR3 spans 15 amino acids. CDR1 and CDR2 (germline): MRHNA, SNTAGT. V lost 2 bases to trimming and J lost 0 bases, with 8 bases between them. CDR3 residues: CASSDVAGSYNEQFF. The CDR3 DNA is TGTGCCAGCAGTGACGTAGCTGGCTCCTACAATGAGCAGTTCTTC.

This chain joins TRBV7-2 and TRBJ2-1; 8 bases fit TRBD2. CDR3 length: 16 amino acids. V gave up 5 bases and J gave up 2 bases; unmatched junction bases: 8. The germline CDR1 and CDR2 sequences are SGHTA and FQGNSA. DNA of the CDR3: TGTGCCAGCAGCCCAGCGGCGGGAGGTACCTACAATGAGCAGTTCTTC. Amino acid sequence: CASSPAAGGTYNEQFF.

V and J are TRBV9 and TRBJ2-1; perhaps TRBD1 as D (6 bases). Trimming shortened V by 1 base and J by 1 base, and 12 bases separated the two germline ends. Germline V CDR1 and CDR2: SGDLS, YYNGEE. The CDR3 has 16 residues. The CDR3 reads CASSVRQVGSYNEQFF. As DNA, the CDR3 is TGTGCCAGCAGCGTACGACAGGTTGGATCCTACAATGAGCAGTTCTTC.

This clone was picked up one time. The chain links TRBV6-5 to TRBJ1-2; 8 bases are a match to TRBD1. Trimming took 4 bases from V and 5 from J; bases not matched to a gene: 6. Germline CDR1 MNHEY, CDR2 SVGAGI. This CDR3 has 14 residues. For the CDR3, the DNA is TGTGCCAGCAGTTCGGACAGGGACTCTTATGGCTACACCTTC. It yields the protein CASSSDRDSYGYTF.

The CDR3 sequence is CASVSGSLAETQYF. Written as DNA, the CDR3 is TGTGCCAGCGTCTCCGGGAGCCTAGCAGAGACCCAGTACTTC. The V gene is TRBV7-8, the J gene TRBJ2-5, with D tentatively TRBD2 (6 bases). CDR1 is SGHVS, CDR2 FQNEAQ, per germline. Trimming took off 8 bases at V and 4 bases at J, with 17 bases between the two ends. The CDR3 covers 14 residues.

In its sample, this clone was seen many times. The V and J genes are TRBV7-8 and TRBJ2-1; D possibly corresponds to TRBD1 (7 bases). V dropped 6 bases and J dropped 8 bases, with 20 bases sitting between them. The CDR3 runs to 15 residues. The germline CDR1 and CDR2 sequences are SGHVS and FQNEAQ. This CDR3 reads CASRTSEGRGDEQFF. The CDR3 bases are TGTGCCAGCAGGACCTCAGAGGGCAGGGGGGATGAGCAGTTCTTC.

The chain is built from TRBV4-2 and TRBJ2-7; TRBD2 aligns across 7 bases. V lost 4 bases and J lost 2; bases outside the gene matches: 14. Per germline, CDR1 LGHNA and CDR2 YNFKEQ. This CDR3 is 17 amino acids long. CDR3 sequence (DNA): TGTGCCAGCAGCCGGCCGTCCGCTAGCGGTCAACCCTACGAGCAGTACTTC. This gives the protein CASSRPSASGQPYEQYF.

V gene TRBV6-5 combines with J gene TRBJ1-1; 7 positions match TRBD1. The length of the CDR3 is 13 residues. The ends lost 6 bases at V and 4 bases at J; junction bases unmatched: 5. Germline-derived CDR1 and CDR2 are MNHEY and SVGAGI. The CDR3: CASSRGQATEAFF. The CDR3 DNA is TGTGCCAGCAGCCGAGGACAGGCCACTGAAGCTTTCTTT.